The 19 T cell receptor beta chains given below trace back to one sample, sequenced in a study of blood T cell repertoires in COVID-19. The data were produced by immunoSEQ multiplex PCR, yet TCRdb's version contains in-frame clones alone and is incomplete. The top ten hold 13% of the sample, which has nearly 60,000 clones, around 90% seen once. The sample comprised peripheral blood. The receptors derive from a man aged 60-69 years with active COVID-19.

The CDR3 DNA sequence: TGTGCCAGCAGTTACTCAGGACTGCCAATCGCCGGGGAGCTGTTTTTT. It is translated as CASSYSGLPIAGELFF. The chain is built from TRBV6-6 and TRBJ2-2; TRBD2 is a possible D gene (5 bases). This CDR3 is 16 amino acids long. V lost 0 bases, J lost 6 bases, and 14 bases lay in between. The germline V gene has CDR1 MNHNY and CDR2 SVGAGI (reference sequence).

This rearrangement joins TRBV7-3 to TRBJ2-2; maybe TRBD1 (6 bases). V lost 5 bases and J 1 base, leaving 11 bases between the germline ends. CDR3 length equals 15 residues. Germline CDR1 SGHTA, CDR2 FQGTGA. CDR3 region: CASSPDRRNTGELFF. In nucleotides, the CDR3 is TGTGCCAGCAGCCCCGACAGGCGGAACACCGGGGAGCTGTTTTTT.

The rearrangement links TRBV29-1 to TRBJ2-3, with 11 bases identical to TRBD2. Germline assignment: CDR1 SQVTM and CDR2 ANQGSEA. There are 15 residues in the CDR3. V lost 6 bases to trimming and J lost 1 base; unmatched junction nucleotides: 6. CDR3: CSVGWTSGRTDTQYF. The DNA of the CDR3 is TGCAGCGTCGGATGGACTAGCGGGCGCACAGATACGCAGTATTTT.

The genes are TRBV30 and TRBJ1-2, with D perhaps TRBD1 (5 bases). CDR3 length: 13 residues. The germline CDR1 and CDR2 sequences are GTSNPN and SVGIG (reference sequence). Deletions cut 1 base from V and 8 bases from J, with 14 bases between. The CDR3 region has the DNA TGTGCCTGGAGTGGGGAACAGTGGGGCGGCTACACCTTC. Translating it yields CAWSGEQWGGYTF.

The chain employs TRBV18 and TRBJ1-1, with D unresolved. The germline gives CDR1 KGHSH, CDR2 LQKENI. The CDR3 covers 16 residues. The germline V and J ends were trimmed by 4 bases and 5 bases, with 20 bases remaining between them. CDR3 nucleotide sequence: TGTGCCAGCTCACTTAAGGACTCCAAAAGTGGGACTGAAGCTTTCTTT. Encoded protein: CASSLKDSKSGTEAFF. Full variable domain (outside the CDR3, taken from reference TRBV18 and TRBJ1-1): NAGVMQNPRHLVRRRGQEARLRCSPMKGHSHVYWYRQLPEEGLKFMVYLQKENIIDESGMPKERFSAEFPKEGPSILRIQQVVRGDSAAYFCASSLKDSKSGTEAFFGQGTRLTVV.

The V gene is TRBV20-1, the J gene TRBJ1-4; 7 positions match TRBD1. CDR1 is DFQATT and CDR2 is SNEGSKA in the germline V gene (reference sequence). The length of the CDR3 is 14 residues. With 3 bases clipped from V and 3 bases from J, the junction kept 4 bases outside the gene matches. The CDR3 DNA reads TGCAGTGCTAGTGGCGGGACAGCTAATGAAAAACTGTTTTTT. It is translated as CSASGGTANEKLFF.

CDR3 residues: CASSVNRRTTGELFF. The CDR3 coding sequence is TGTGCCAGTAGTGTAAACAGGAGAACGACCGGGGAGCTGTTTTTT. J is TRBJ2-2 and V is TRBV19, with D maybe TRBD1 (5 bases). The CDR3 loop spans 15 amino acids. Trimming removed 5 bases at V and 5 bases at J, with 15 bases between. CDR1 and CDR2 (germline): LNHDA, SQIVND (reference sequence).

CDR3 sequence: CASSLGAGRDYEQYF. The CDR3 bases are TGTGCCAGCAGCTTAGGGGCAGGGAGGGACTACGAGCAGTACTTC. This chain joins TRBV7-6 and TRBJ2-7; 7 positions match TRBD2. This CDR3 contains 15 residues. V trimming: 1 base; J trimming: 3 bases; junction bases outside the gene matches: 6. Germline V lookup: CDR1 SGHVS, CDR2 FNYEAQ. Drawing the rest from reference TRBV7-6 and TRBJ2-7, the complete variable domain is GAGVSQSPRYKVTKRGQDVALRCDPISGHVSLYWYRQALGQGPEFLTYFNYEAQQDKSGLPNDRFSAERPEGSISTLTIQRTEQRDSAMYRCASSLGAGRDYEQYFGPGTRLTVT.

This chain uses TRBV7-9 with TRBJ2-1, with 12 bases aligning to TRBD2. V trimming: 1 base; J trimming: 8 bases; junction bases outside the gene matches: 6. Germline assignment: CDR1 SEHNR and CDR2 FQNEAQ (reference sequence). This CDR3 has 16 residues. The CDR3 protein is CASSLGLAGGGYEQFF. CDR3 in DNA: TGTGCCAGCAGCTTAGGTCTAGCGGGAGGGGGTTATGAGCAGTTCTTC. Looking up the rest from reference TRBV7-9 and TRBJ2-1 gives the full variable domain: DTGVSQNPRHKITKRGQNVTFRCDPISEHNRLYWYRQTLGQGPEFLTYFQNEAQLEKSRLLSDRFSAERPKGSFSTLEIQRTEQGDSAMYLCASSLGLAGGGYEQFFGPGTRLTVL.

This rearrangement joins TRBV18 to TRBJ2-1, with 8 bases fitting TRBD2. The CDR3 length is 16 residues. The germline gives CDR1 KGHSH, CDR2 LQKENI. The trim removed 6 bases at V and 7 bases at J, leaving 14 bases unmatched. The CDR3 coding sequence is TGTGCCAGCTCCCAGAGCGGGAGTGTTGTCGGGAATGAGCAGTTCTTC. Its protein product is CASSQSGSVVGNEQFF.

V usage is TRBV29-1 and J usage is TRBJ1-1, with 10 nucleotides matching TRBD1. CDR1 SQVTM and CDR2 ANQGSEA come from the germline V gene. The CDR3 contains 13 residues. The ends lost 5 bases at V and 4 bases at J; junction bases unmatched: 4. The CDR3 region has the DNA TGCAGCGTTCCGGACAGGGGGACCACTGAAGCTTTCTTT. Its protein product is CSVPDRGTTEAFF.

In its sample, this clone was seen once. The chain links TRBV10-3 to TRBJ2-1; TRBD1 is a possible D gene (5 bases). V was pared by 7 bases and J by 1 base, with 14 bases between. The CDR3 extends over 15 amino acids. Germline V CDR1 and CDR2: ENHRY, SYGVKD. The CDR3 protein is CAIKPTVLSYNEQFF. The DNA of the CDR3 is TGTGCCATCAAACCGACAGTTCTGTCCTACAATGAGCAGTTCTTC.

The V call is TRBV4-2, the J call TRBJ2-5; tentatively, D is TRBD1 (6 bases). The CDR3 runs 15 residues. CDR1 and CDR2 (germline): LGHNA, YNFKEQ. The V end was cut by 0 bases, the J end by 6 bases, with 14 bases between. CDR3 sequence: CASSQEADRSKTQYF. The CDR3 DNA is TGTGCCAGCAGCCAAGAAGCCGACAGGAGCAAGACCCAGTACTTC.

The chain couples TRBV14 to TRBJ2-5; perhaps TRBD1 as D (5 bases). This CDR3 is 17 amino acids long. V lost 1 base, J lost 1 base, and 16 bases lay in between. The germline CDR1 and CDR2 sequences are SGHDN and FVKESK. This CDR3 is CASSQGSVRAFQETQYF. The CDR3 DNA is TGTGCCAGCAGCCAAGGGAGTGTCAGGGCCTTCCAAGAGACCCAGTACTTC.

V and J are TRBV7-9 and TRBJ2-7, with D maybe TRBD1 (6 bases). Germline V gene sequence: CDR1 SEHNR, CDR2 FQNEAQ (reference sequence). The CDR3 spans 15 residues. V lost 5 bases and J lost 7, with 21 bases in between. Written as DNA, the CDR3 is TGTGCCAGCAGCCCCACATGGGGGCGAAGTTCTGAGCAGTACTTC. This translates into CASSPTWGRSSEQYF.

V is TRBV28 and J is TRBJ2-5, with TRBD1 identical over 9 bases. CDR1 MDHEN and CDR2 SYDVKM come from the germline V gene. CDR3 size: 16 residues. Germline trimming cut 7 bases from V and 3 bases from J; bases unmatched to any gene: 12. This chain's CDR3 is CASTPPGTGREETQYF. The DNA of the CDR3 is TGTGCCAGCACCCCTCCCGGGACAGGGCGCGAAGAGACCCAGTACTTC.

The CDR3 protein is CASRPNRATGELFF. The CDR3 DNA follows: TGTGCCAGCAGACCTAACCGCGCCACCGGGGAGCTGTTTTTT. This chain connects TRBV6-2 or TRBV6-3 to TRBJ2-2; D is unclear. Germline lookup yields CDR1 MNHEY and CDR2 SVGEGT. This CDR3 is built from 14 residues. The V gene lost 6 bases and the J gene lost 4 bases, with 12 bases spanning the gap.

The rearrangement joins TRBV27 to TRBJ2-2; 10 nucleotides align to TRBD1. The CDR3 length is 15 residues. J lost 6 bases, V lost 3 bases, and 4 bases had no gene match. CDR1 is MNHEY, CDR2 SMNVEV, per germline (reference sequence). The CDR3 coding sequence is TGTGCCAGCAGTTTCCCGGGACAGGGGTCCGGGGAGCTGTTTTTT. It specifies CASSFPGQGSGELFF.

The chain is built from TRBV7-9 and TRBJ2-2; 11 bases align to TRBD1. Germline CDR1 SEHNR, CDR2 FQNEAQ (reference sequence). The V gene end was trimmed by 5 bases and the J gene end by 6 bases; junction bases not matched to a gene: 5. There are 15 residues in the CDR3. CDR3 sequence reads: CASSPDRGLSGELFF. The CDR3 region has the DNA TGTGCCAGCAGCCCGGACAGGGGGCTATCCGGGGAGCTGTTTTTT.